This T cell receptor (beta chain) was identified in a study of response to subunit inactivated influenza vaccine. Via MiXCR, TCRdb re-called the RT-PCR reads, giving one row per CDR3 protein. The sample includes under 200,000 distinct CDR3 sequences, 9.5% to 12% of them seen just once. Whole-study results and caveats: It was suggested by the authors that few new T cells are recruited by each seasonal influenza vaccination.

The CDR3 length is 15 residues. V was pared by 7 bases and J by 7 bases, with 15 bases of the junction left unmatched. The germline gives CDR1 SQVTM, CDR2 ANQGSEA. Remarks on this clonotype: Its antigen is not identified.

The chain has TRBV29-1 and TRBJ2-7; 11 nucleotides agree with TRBD2. The source is a man between 50 and 69 years old who received an inactivated influenza vaccine. Specimen: CD8+ T cells sorted from PBMCs, collected 23 to 25 months after vaccination. CDR3 bases: TGCAGCGAACGACTAGCGGGACCGGAAAAAATTGAGCAGTACTTC. It encodes CSERLAGPEKIEQYF.